Below are 24 T cell receptor beta chains sequenced from a single sample in a study of siplizumab effects on memory and regulatory T cells. Cells from the mixed lymphocyte reaction were cocultured for five to six days at 37°C. TCRdb keeps only in-frame clones here, not all; method: immunoSEQ multiplex PCR. Of about 13,000 clones detected, 40% appear once; the ten largest clones hold roughly a tenth. These receptors' targets are unknown. The sequencing input was CFSE-low (dividing) CD8+ T cells sorted from an allogeneic mixed lymphocyte reaction. These receptors were obtained from a human donor in good health; the cells came from an allogeneic mixed lymphocyte reaction.

The DNA for the CDR3 is TGTGCCAGCAGCAGGACAGGAACCCCTGAAGCTTTCTTT. Residues: CASSRTGTPEAFF. The V call is TRBV4-2, the J call TRBJ1-1; TRBD1 matches at 7 bases. V shed 5 bases, J shed 6 bases, and the junction held 6 bases outside the gene matches. The CDR3 is made up of 13 amino acids. Germline V CDR1 and CDR2: LGHNA, YNFKEQ.

This clone occurred a few times. The chain couples TRBV4-3 to TRBJ1-1; D remains unclear. Germline V gene data show CDR1 as LGHNA and CDR2 as YSLEER. Trimming left V 0 bases short and J 6 bases short, with 14 bases between. The CDR3 is 15 residues long. The chain's CDR3 is CASSQDRHLTSEAFF. The CDR3 nucleotides are TGCGCCAGCAGCCAAGATCGTCATCTGACTTCTGAAGCTTTCTTT.

This clone was found a few times. The chain employs TRBV6-5 and TRBJ1-6, with D tentatively TRBD1 (6 bases). This CDR3 has 14 residues. V was cut by 2 bases and J by 8 bases, with 10 bases left in between. The germline gives CDR1 MNHEY, CDR2 SVGAGI. The CDR3 nucleotides read TGTGCCAGCAGTTACAGTCAGGGGCATTCACCCCTCCACTTT. It codes for CASSYSQGHSPLHF.

This clone was picked up a small number of times. The rearrangement joins TRBV25-1 to TRBJ1-6; D perhaps matches TRBD1 (5 bases). The CDR3 runs to 15 residues. The V gene lost 2 bases and the J gene lost 10 bases, with 15 bases spanning the gap. From germline, CDR1 is MGHDK and CDR2 SYGVNS. The CDR3 is CASSEVGGPGSPLHF. CDR3 nucleotide sequence: TGTGCCAGCAGTGAAGTGGGCGGACCAGGGTCACCCCTCCACTTT.

This clone was recorded only once. The V gene is TRBV7-9, the J gene TRBJ1-2; 9 nucleotides align to TRBD1. The trim removed 5 bases at V and 7 bases at J, leaving 8 bases unmatched. The CDR3 spans 14 residues. Germline CDR1 reads SEHNR; CDR2 reads FQNEAQ (reference sequence). CDR3 protein: CASSPADRGVGYTF. CDR3 coding DNA: TGTGCCAGCAGCCCCGCCGACAGGGGGGTTGGCTACACCTTC. The full variable domain, its missing parts supplied by reference TRBV7-9 and TRBJ1-2, is DTGVSQNPRHKITKRGQNVTFRCDPISEHNRLYWYRQTLGQGPEFLTYFQNEAQLEKSRLLSDRFSAERPKGSFSTLEIQRTEQGDSAMYLCASSPADRGVGYTFGSGTRLTVV.

The chain employs TRBV19 and TRBJ2-1; D ambiguous. The V gene's germline CDR1 is LNHDA and CDR2 SQIVND (reference sequence). Trimming removed 4 bases at V and 3 bases at J, with 7 bases between. This CDR3 spans 13 amino acids. CDR3 amino acids: CASSKANYNEQFF. In DNA form, the CDR3 reads TGTGCCAGTAGTAAGGCCAACTACAATGAGCAGTTCTTC. The full variable domain, in which reference TRBV19 and TRBJ2-1 provide the parts outside the CDR3, is DGGITQSPKYLFRKEGQNVTLSCEQNLNHDAMYWYRQDPGQGLRLIYYSQIVNDFQKGDIAEGYSVSREKKESFPLTVTSAQKNPTAFYLCASSKANYNEQFFGPGTRLTVL.

The chain uses TRBV7-9 and TRBJ2-1; 8 bases are a match to TRBD1. The V and J ends lost 4 bases and 15 bases, in that order; junction bases with no gene match: 11. The V gene's germline CDR1 is SEHNR and CDR2 FQNEAQ (reference sequence). This CDR3 has 13 residues. The CDR3 DNA reads as TGTGCCAGCAGCTCGAGCGTAGACAGGGGCTCGTTCTTC. Protein: CASSSSVDRGSFF.

This clone was seen more than once but under ten times. This sequence joins TRBV30 and TRBJ2-7, with 7 bases identical to TRBD1. There are 14 residues in the CDR3. Germline CDR1 reads GTSNPN; CDR2 reads SVGIG (reference sequence). The junction had 9 bases not matched to a gene; V was cut back by 0 bases and J by 7 bases. The DNA for the CDR3 is TGTGCCTGGAGTGTACTAAAGGGGGCGGATGAGCAGTACTTC. It is translated as CAWSVLKGADEQYF.

The V call is TRBV11-2, the J call TRBJ2-7, with D possibly TRBD1 on 5 matching bases. CDR1 is SGHAT and CDR2 is FQNNGV in the germline V gene. The V and J ends lost 1 base and 6 bases respectively, with 16 bases between them. This CDR3 has 15 residues. The CDR3 nucleotides are TGTGCCAGCAGCTTAGTTGTCAGCCCTAGGGGCGAGCAGTACTTC. Residues: CASSLVVSPRGEQYF.

The chain links TRBV6-5 to TRBJ1-1; no clear D. The V gene lost 0 bases and the J gene lost 6 bases, with 14 bases spanning the gap. This CDR3 region has 15 residues. Germline V gives CDR1 MNHEY, CDR2 SVGAGI. CDR3 DNA sequence: TGTGCCAGCAGTTACTCGTTCATTCAAGGGTCTGAAGCTTTCTTT. Its translation is CASSYSFIQGSEAFF.

This chain connects TRBV29-1 to TRBJ2-1; maybe TRBD2 (5 bases). The CDR3 runs to 13 residues. The V and J ends lost 7 bases and 6 bases respectively, with 16 bases between them. From germline, CDR1 is SQVTM and CDR2 ANQGSEA. The CDR3 loop is CSGEEGLRNEQFF. CDR3 coding DNA: TGCAGCGGTGAGGAAGGACTCCGCAATGAGCAGTTCTTC.

The genes are TRBV11-2 and TRBJ1-1, with 7 bases fitting TRBD1. Per germline, CDR1 SGHAT and CDR2 FQNNGV. V shed 5 bases, J shed 0 bases, and the junction held 6 bases outside the gene matches. The CDR3 totals 15 residues. The DNA for the CDR3 is TGTGCCAGCAGCACCGCGACAGGGATGAACACTGAAGCTTTCTTT. Translation gives CASSTATGMNTEAFF.

This clone is medium-sized. The gene calls are TRBV6-5 and TRBJ1-5; D is uncertain. The CDR3 loop spans 15 amino acids. Between the trimmed V and J ends, which lost 0 bases and 3 bases, there was a span of 9 bases. Germline values: CDR1 MNHEY, CDR2 SVGAGI. DNA for the CDR3: TGTGCCAGCAGTTACTCGAAAGGGAACAATCAGCCCCAGCATTTT. As protein: CASSYSKGNNQPQHF.

The gene calls are TRBV21-1 and TRBJ2-7; the table's D call, TRBD1, has no DNA check behind it. TRBV21-1 is a pseudogene. This CDR3 comprises 16 residues. DNA of the CDR3: TGTGCCAGCCACCTCCAGGGCCAGCTATATACCTACGAGCAGTACTTC. Translation: CASHLQGQLYTYEQYF.

The J gene is TRBJ1-5, the V gene TRBV19, with D unresolved. Germline CDR1 LNHDA, CDR2 SQIVND (reference sequence). This CDR3 contains 15 residues. With 5 bases removed from V and 0 bases from J, the gap between germline ends came to 11 bases. The CDR3 region is CASSPAGLSNQPQHF. The CDR3 nucleotides read TGTGCCAGTAGTCCAGCAGGACTTAGCAATCAGCCCCAGCATTTT.

This clone ranks as medium-sized. The chain combines TRBV27 with TRBJ2-7; D unclear. V gave up 5 bases and J gave up 4 bases, with 15 bases separating them. The length of the CDR3 is 14 residues. Per the germline V gene, CDR1 is MNHEY and CDR2 is SMNVEV (reference sequence). The CDR3 region has the DNA TGTGCCAGCAGTCTGGGCATGACCCCGTACGAGCAGTACTTC. Translated: CASSLGMTPYEQYF.

This clone was picked up a small number of times. The V and J genes are TRBV7-9 and TRBJ2-5, with 7 bases lining up with TRBD2. Germline CDR1 and CDR2: SEHNR and FQNEAQ (reference sequence). The CDR3 has 16 residues. The trim removed 5 bases at V and 3 bases at J, leaving 12 bases unmatched. CDR3 loop: CASSPPSETSKETQYF. Here the CDR3 DNA reads TGTGCCAGCAGCCCCCCCTCCGAGACTAGCAAAGAGACCCAGTACTTC.

This clone was found once. V is TRBV7-6 and J is TRBJ1-2, with D hard to call. CDR1 is SGHVS and CDR2 is FNYEAQ in the germline V gene. V dropped 8 bases and J dropped 6 bases, with 10 bases sitting between them. The CDR3 spans 11 residues. CDR3 coding DNA: TGTGCCAGCGGGCCTGGGGATGGCTACACCTTC. Its protein product is CASGPGDGYTF.

The rearrangement uses TRBV27 and TRBJ1-2, with D unclear. The CDR3 contains 13 residues. Germline lookup yields CDR1 MNHEY and CDR2 SMNVEV (reference sequence). Trimming left V 10 bases short and J 0 bases short, with 12 bases between. The CDR3 sequence is CATSLTSNYGYTF. The CDR3 DNA is TGTGCCACCTCTCTTACTTCTAACTATGGCTACACCTTC.

The rearrangement joins TRBV7-8 to TRBJ1-1; D remains unclear. The CDR3 totals 15 residues. V lost 8 bases, J lost 4 bases, and 20 bases lay in between. CDR1 is SGHVS, CDR2 FQNEAQ, per germline. In DNA, the CDR3 is TGTGCCAGCCTCCCAACCGGAGGGATGAGCACTGAAGCTTTCTTT. Protein: CASLPTGGMSTEAFF.

The genes are TRBV4-1 and TRBJ1-2; D call uncertain. The CDR3 runs to 14 residues. V lost 1 base, J lost 0 bases, and 6 bases lay in between. Germline loops: CDR1 MGHRA, CDR2 YSYEKL. The DNA of the CDR3 is TGCGCCAGCAGCCAAGTGACGTCTAACTATGGCTACACCTTC. Translating gives CASSQVTSNYGYTF.

This chain connects TRBV14 to TRBJ2-1; 7 bases agree with TRBD2. Germline loops: CDR1 SGHDN, CDR2 FVKESK. The CDR3 contains 14 residues. Trimming at V came to 4 bases and at J to 4 bases, leaving 4 bases not matched to a gene. CDR3 nucleotides: TGTGCCAGCAGCCTTACTAGCGCTTACAATGAGCAGTTCTTC. This sequence encodes CASSLTSAYNEQFF.

This rearrangement joins TRBV27 to TRBJ2-7; D remains ambiguous. There are 15 residues in the CDR3. Trimming removed 4 bases at V and 2 bases at J, with 15 bases between. Per germline, CDR1 MNHEY and CDR2 SMNVEV (reference sequence). CDR3 nucleotides: TGTGCCAGCAGTTGGGCCGCCCATGAGGCCTACGAGCAGTACTTC. This translates into CASSWAAHEAYEQYF.

This clone was counted between two and nine times. This chain links TRBV27 with TRBJ2-4, with 7 positions matching TRBD1. CDR1 is MNHEY, CDR2 SMNVEV, per germline (reference sequence). This CDR3 spans 16 amino acids. Unmatched junction bases numbered 15, after V lost 5 bases and J lost 8 bases. The CDR3 loop reads CASSPRKQGPVDIQYF. Here the CDR3 DNA reads TGTGCCAGCAGTCCGAGAAAACAGGGGCCAGTGGACATTCAGTACTTC.